This T cell receptor beta chain was retrieved from a study of T cell changes during pregnancy in multiple sclerosis. The V gene lost 10 bases and the J gene lost 0 bases, with 13 bases spanning the gap. The CDR3 length is 14 residues. Germline-derived CDR1 and CDR2 are MNHNS and SASEGT. TCRdb's table, derived via immunoSEQ multiplex PCR, lists solely in-frame clones and lacks some. The sample records some 28,000 clones, 90% to 95% being singletons. The source was CD4+ T cells from peripheral blood mononuclear cells, collected in the first trimester of pregnancy. The source is a female donor with multiple sclerosis, enrolled in a pregnancy study. The chain has TRBV6-1 and TRBJ1-5; D is ambiguous. CDR3 residues: CATGRTASNQPQHF. CDR3 nucleotides: TGTGCCACCGGTCGAACAGCTAGCAATCAGCCCCAGCATTTT.